The 7 T cell receptor beta chains reported below all come from one sample, sequenced in a study of PD-1 blockade in classical Hodgkin lymphoma. No patient escaped relapse after autologous stem cell transplantation, and brentuximab vedotin exposure varied. Some clones are missing from TCRdb's copy, which holds only in-frame ones; the method was immunoSEQ multiplex PCR. The sample records 90,000 to 130,000 clones, approximately 90% being singletons. The source material was peripheral blood mononuclear cells (PBMCs), sampled before the second cycle of nivolumab. The receptor source for this set is a human donor with classical Hodgkin lymphoma.

The count of this clone is one. The rearrangement links TRBV28 to TRBJ1-3, with 9 positions matching TRBD1. The J segment lost 0 bases and the V segment lost 7 bases, leaving 13 bases of the junction unmatched. This CDR3 spans 18 amino acids. Germline lookup yields CDR1 MDHEN and CDR2 SYDVKM. CDR3 sequence reads: CASTPMGTGSISGNTIYF. The CDR3 bases are TGTGCCAGCACCCCCATGGGGACAGGGAGTATCTCTGGAAACACCATATATTTT.

The chain is built from TRBV27 and TRBJ1-4; D unresolved. This CDR3 comprises 13 residues. V was cut by 5 bases and J by 7 bases, with 11 bases left in between. Germline V gene data show CDR1 as MNHEY and CDR2 as SMNVEV (reference sequence). The CDR3 protein is CASSPHGVEKLFF. As DNA, the CDR3 is TGTGCCAGCAGTCCCCACGGAGTTGAAAAACTGTTTTTT.

The chain joins TRBV9 to TRBJ2-1; D gene uncertain. Germline lookup yields CDR1 SGDLS and CDR2 YYNGEE. Trimming left V 0 bases short and J 2 bases short, with 9 bases between. The CDR3 consists of 15 residues. The CDR3 spells CASSVDSAPYNEQFF. The CDR3 bases are TGTGCCAGCAGCGTAGACAGTGCTCCCTACAATGAGCAGTTCTTC.

About this clone itself: The junction does not match germline at one end; this may be a read error. The chain combines TRBV28 with TRBJ2-2, with 8 bases lining up with TRBD2. The CDR3 is made up of 13 amino acids. Germline V gene data show CDR1 as MDHEN and CDR2 as SYDVKM. The CDR3 bases are TGTGCCTGCAGCGGGGGTGGCACCGGGGAGCTGTTTTTT. Translating gives CACSGGGTGELFF. Variable domain in full (rest from reference TRBV28 and TRBJ2-2): DVKVTQSSRYLVKRTGEKVFLECVQDMDHENMFWYRQDPGLGLRLIYFSYDVKMKEKGDIPEGYSVSREKKERFSLILESASTNQTSMYLCACSGGGTGELFFGEGSRLTVL.

The CDR3 DNA sequence: TGCAGTGCTAGTCTTGTCTACGAGCAGTACTTC. Translated: CSASLVYEQYF. The V and J genes are TRBV20-1 and TRBJ2-7; no definite D call. Germline V gives CDR1 DFQATT, CDR2 SNEGSKA (reference sequence). The CDR3 sequence is 11 residues long. V was pared by 3 bases and J by 3 bases, with 6 bases between.

This clone was seen only once. V gene TRBV7-2 combines with J gene TRBJ2-6, with D uncertain. Germline V gives CDR1 SGHTA, CDR2 FQGNSA. Trimming left V 1 base short and J 0 bases short, with 7 bases between. The CDR3 has 16 residues. CDR3 sequence (DNA): TGTGCCAGCAGCTTAGTTCCCTTCTCTGGGGCCAACGTCCTGACTTTC. It codes for CASSLVPFSGANVLTF.

The rearrangement links TRBV12-5 to TRBJ2-1; tentatively, D is TRBD1 or TRBD2 (9 bases each). The length of the CDR3 is 21 residues. CDR1 is LGHNT, CDR2 FRNRAP, per germline. V was clipped by 1 base and J by 4 bases, with 29 bases between them. The CDR3 reads CASGLAFQDRGRLAAYNEQFF. In nucleotides, the CDR3 is TGTGCTAGTGGTTTGGCCTTCCAGGACAGGGGTCGACTAGCGGCATACAATGAGCAGTTCTTC.